The 29 T cell receptor beta chains below come from one sample, sequenced in a study of T cells in Graves' hyperthyroidism and ophthalmopathy. What was amplified from RNA transcripts were TCR beta CDR3 regions. First-round RT-PCR of the TCR CDR3 relied on the HTBI primer set. TCRdb used MiXCR to reprocess the multiplex PCR reads, holding one entry per CDR3 protein. The sample holds approximately 690,000 distinct CDR3 sequences, about 20% seen once. The sequenced sample consisted of blood. These receptor sequences come from a young man with Graves' ophthalmopathy.

The rearrangement links TRBV5-8 to TRBJ2-2, with 12 bases matching TRBD1. Germline lookup yields CDR1 SGHTS and CDR2 YDEGEE. This CDR3 region has 15 residues. J gave up 5 bases and V 7 bases, and 6 bases lay outside the gene matches. The CDR3 DNA reads as TGTGCCAGCCCGGGACAGGGGGCTGGAACCGGGGAGCTGTTTTTT. Its protein is CASPGQGAGTGELFF.

In nucleotides, the CDR3 is TGTGCCAGCCAGGACAGTCCCTACGAGCAGTACTTC. It specifies CASQDSPYEQYF. This chain joins TRBV6-1 and TRBJ2-7; the D gene is possibly TRBD1 (6 bases). V lost 8 bases, J lost 2 bases, and 10 bases lay in between. The CDR3 is 12 amino acids. Germline assignment: CDR1 MNHNS and CDR2 SASEGT.

This clonotype was picked up many times. The rearrangement joins TRBV7-2 to TRBJ2-4, with 8 nucleotides matching TRBD2. The CDR3 has 15 amino acids. V was pared by 0 bases and J by 3 bases, with 1 base of the junction left unmatched. Per germline, CDR1 SGHTA and CDR2 FQGNSA. The DNA of the CDR3 is TGTGCCAGCAGCTTAGCCGGGACTAGCAAAAACATTCAGTACTTC. It is translated as CASSLAGTSKNIQYF.

V and J are TRBV28 and TRBJ2-7, with a tentative D call TRBD2 (6 bases). Germline V gives CDR1 MDHEN, CDR2 SYDVKM. The CDR3 extends over 14 amino acids. Trimming pared 1 base from V and 3 bases from J, leaving 10 bases between. The CDR3 region is CASSLFSGSYEQYF. The CDR3 DNA is TGTGCCAGCAGTTTATTTAGCGGCAGCTACGAGCAGTACTTC.

This clonotype occurred once. This chain uses TRBV29-1 with TRBJ2-7, with D perhaps matching TRBD1 (5 bases). CDR3 length equals 13 residues. V lost 3 bases to trimming and J lost 1 base, with 10 bases between them. Germline V gene sequence: CDR1 SQVTM, CDR2 ANQGSEA. The CDR3 loop is CSVDFDSSYEQYF. CDR3 DNA: TGCAGCGTTGATTTCGACAGTTCCTACGAGCAGTACTTC.

This clonotype was counted at least ten times. The chain carries TRBV2 and TRBJ2-3, with a possible D match to TRBD2 (6 bases). V lost 7 bases and J 0 bases, leaving 11 bases between the germline ends. CDR1 SNHLY and CDR2 FYNNEI come from the germline V gene. This CDR3 has 14 amino acids. The DNA for the CDR3 is TGTGCCAGCAAGGTAGCGGATAGCACAGATACGCAGTATTTT. This sequence encodes CASKVADSTDTQYF.

This sequence joins TRBV5-6 and TRBJ2-1; possible D gene TRBD2, 8 bases. The length of the CDR3 is 14 residues. Trimming pared 2 bases from V and 10 bases from J, leaving 16 bases between. Per germline, CDR1 SGHDT and CDR2 YYEEEE. CDR3 in amino acids: CASSLGGGRPEQFF. CDR3 nucleotide sequence: TGTGCCAGCAGCTTAGGGGGCGGGAGGCCCGAGCAGTTCTTC.

This clonotype was seen only a few times. The chain uses TRBV7-2 and TRBJ1-2; unclear D gene. The V gene lost 5 bases and the J gene lost 4 bases, with 14 bases spanning the gap. The CDR3 has 14 residues. The germline V gene has CDR1 SGHTA and CDR2 FQGNSA. The CDR3 reads CASSATALGYGYTF. CDR3 DNA sequence: TGTGCCAGCAGCGCGACCGCTCTGGGCTATGGCTACACCTTC. The complete variable domain, with remaining parts taken from reference TRBV7-2 and TRBJ1-2, reads GAGVSQSPSNKVTEKGKDVELRCDPISGHTALYWYRQSLGQGLEFLIYFQGNSAPDKSGLPSDRFSAERTGGSVSTLTIQRTQQEDSAVYLCASSATALGYGYTFGSGTRLTVV.

This clonotype was seen a few times. The gene calls are TRBV5-5 and TRBJ1-5, with 12 bases that match TRBD1. The germline V gene encodes CDR1 SGHKS and CDR2 YYEKEE (reference sequence). V trimming: 3 bases; J trimming: 7 bases; junction bases outside the gene matches: 5. CDR3 length: 15 residues. The CDR3 DNA reads TGTGCCAGCAGCTGGGGACAGGGGGCGATACAGCCCCAGCATTTT. This encodes CASSWGQGAIQPQHF.

The V and J genes are TRBV6-2 or TRBV6-3 and TRBJ2-3; possible D gene TRBD2, 6 bases. V lost 6 bases to trimming and J lost 8 bases, with 9 bases between them. Per germline, CDR1 MNHEY and CDR2 SVGEGT. The CDR3 length is 11 residues. The CDR3 DNA is TGTGCCAGCAGCCACGGGGGTACGCAGTATTTT. The encoded protein is CASSHGGTQYF.

The J gene is TRBJ1-3, the V gene TRBV15; D may be TRBD1 (5 bases). From germline, CDR1 is LNHNV and CDR2 YYDKDF (reference sequence). The V end lost 11 bases, the J end lost 4 bases, and 15 bases lay between the germline ends. This CDR3 has 13 residues. CDR3 DNA: TGTGCCGCACAGGAGGGGCCCGGAAACACCATATATTTT. Translation: CAAQEGPGNTIYF.

In this sample, this clonotype turned up a few times. V and J are TRBV11-2 and TRBJ2-1, with D possibly TRBD2 on 5 matching bases. V dropped 1 base and J dropped 6 bases, with 10 bases sitting between them. Germline CDR1 is SGHAT and CDR2 is FQNNGV. This CDR3 has 14 residues. The CDR3 is CASSLVEEGNEQFF. CDR3 in DNA: TGTGCCAGCAGCTTAGTGGAGGAAGGCAATGAGCAGTTCTTC.

The chain joins TRBV10-3 to TRBJ1-5; D unclear. The CDR3 is 16 amino acids. Per the germline V gene, CDR1 is ENHRY and CDR2 is SYGVKD. V was trimmed by 0 bases and J by 0 bases, leaving 9 bases between them. The CDR3 reads CAISESWRDSNQPQHF. The CDR3 DNA reads as TGTGCCATCAGTGAGTCTTGGAGGGATAGCAATCAGCCCCAGCATTTT.

As regards this clonotype: A read error may produce the germline difference seen at one junction end. The chain couples TRBV7-2 to TRBJ1-6; D is undetermined. In germline, CDR1 is SGHTA, CDR2 FQGNSA. The length of the CDR3 is 16 residues. The CDR3 bases are TGCGCCAGCAGCCACAGTGGAGGAGGGAGGAATTCACCCCTCCACTTT. This translates into CASSHSGGGRNSPLHF.

This clonotype was seen only a few times. The chain joins TRBV20-1 to TRBJ2-3; unclear D gene. This CDR3 contains 12 residues. Germline loops: CDR1 DFQATT, CDR2 SNEGSKA (reference sequence). The V and J ends lost 2 bases and 0 bases respectively, with 3 bases between them. The CDR3 protein is CSARPSTDTQYF. Written as DNA, the CDR3 is TGCAGTGCTAGACCAAGCACAGATACGCAGTATTTT.

This clonotype appeared a few times. The chain employs TRBV5-1 and TRBJ2-7; 11 positions match TRBD1. Germline lookup yields CDR1 SGHRS and CDR2 YFSETQ. The CDR3 has 15 residues. Trimming cost V 2 bases and J 5 bases; bases outside gene matches: 6. The CDR3 loop is CASSFPGQGVDEQYF. The CDR3 coding sequence is TGCGCCAGCAGCTTCCCGGGACAGGGGGTCGACGAGCAGTACTTC.

This clonotype was observed at least ten times. CDR3 amino acids: CASSYKTSGRGGYSTDTQYF. CDR3 coding DNA: TGTGCCAGCAGTTACAAGACTAGCGGGAGGGGTGGGTATAGCACAGATACGCAGTATTTT. The V call is TRBV2, the J call TRBJ2-3, with 14 bases matching TRBD2. The V gene end was trimmed by 5 bases and the J gene end by 0 bases; junction bases not matched to a gene: 13. This CDR3 is 20 amino acids long. From germline, CDR1 is SNHLY and CDR2 FYNNEI. The full variable domain, rest sourced from reference TRBV2 and TRBJ2-3, is EPEVTQTPSHQVTQMGQEVILRCVPISNHLYFYWYRQILGQKVEFLVSFYNNEISEKSEIFDDQFSVERPDGSNFTLKIRSTKLEDSAMYFCASSYKTSGRGGYSTDTQYFGPGTRLTVL.

This clonotype has a handful of counts. The chain links TRBV6-1 to TRBJ2-7; 15 bases match TRBD2. Germline trimming cut 4 bases from V and 0 bases from J; bases unmatched to any gene: 10. The germline V gene has CDR1 MNHNS and CDR2 SASEGT. This CDR3 is 19 amino acids long. Here the CDR3 DNA reads TGTGCCAGCAGTGGTTCGGGACTAGCGGGAGGACTTTTCTCCTACGAGCAGTACTTC. This gives the protein CASSGSGLAGGLFSYEQYF.

This rearrangement joins TRBV20-1 to TRBJ2-2; D is unresolved. The CDR3 is made up of 11 amino acids. The V gene lost 3 bases and the J gene lost 9 bases, with 8 bases spanning the gap. Germline lookup yields CDR1 DFQATT and CDR2 SNEGSKA (reference sequence). The CDR3 region is CSARTGRELFF. CDR3 bases: TGCAGTGCTAGGACTGGCAGGGAGCTGTTTTTT.

The gene calls are TRBV27 and TRBJ2-4; TRBD1 aligns across 7 bases. Germline CDR1 reads MNHEY; CDR2 reads SMNVEV (reference sequence). This CDR3 contains 13 residues. The trim removed 2 bases at V and 7 bases at J, leaving 2 bases unmatched. This chain's CDR3 is CASSLETGNIQYF. DNA for the CDR3: TGTGCCAGCAGTTTAGAGACAGGGAACATTCAGTACTTC.

V and J are TRBV20-1 and TRBJ1-1; tentative D call: TRBD1 (5 bases). The germline V and J ends were trimmed by 0 bases and 1 base, with 18 bases remaining between them. CDR1 is DFQATT and CDR2 is SNEGSKA in the germline V gene (reference sequence). The CDR3 consists of 17 residues. CDR3 DNA: TGCAGTGCTAGAGATCATCTGGCAGGGTCGGCGAACACTGAAGCTTTCTTT. Amino acid sequence: CSARDHLAGSANTEAFF.

With respect to this clonotype: One base away lies a much larger clone, so this may be a sequencing read error. The chain is built from TRBV2 and TRBJ2-5, with 8 nucleotides matching TRBD2. Germline V gene sequence: CDR1 SNHLY, CDR2 FYNNEI. Unmatched junction bases numbered 10, after V lost 8 bases and J lost 2 bases. This CDR3 spans 15 amino acids. In DNA form, the CDR3 reads TGTGCCAGCGACGGGATTAGCGGGAAACAAGAGACCCAGTACTTC. Translation gives CASDGISGKQETQYF.

Comment on this clonotype: A read error may explain this, as a much larger clone is one base away. The chain couples TRBV6-2 or TRBV6-3 to TRBJ1-1, with D perhaps TRBD1 (5 bases). CDR1 is MNHEY and CDR2 is SVGEGT in the germline V gene. The CDR3 totals 14 residues. The CDR3 bases are TGTGCCAGCACTACACGGGACCTGAACACTGAAGCTCTCTTT. It yields the protein CASTTRDLNTEALF.

The chain couples TRBV6-5 to TRBJ2-2; no clear D. V lost 0 bases and J 1 base, leaving 12 bases between the germline ends. The CDR3 consists of 17 residues. Per the germline V gene, CDR1 is MNHEY and CDR2 is SVGAGI. The CDR3 here is CASSYSRTNLNTGELFF. Written as DNA, the CDR3 is TGTGCCAGCAGTTACTCGAGAACCAACCTGAACACCGGGGAGCTGTTTTTT.

This clonotype was seen at least ten times. V is TRBV5-1 and J is TRBJ2-1, with TRBD1 matching over 12 bases. Trimming took 0 bases from V and 0 from J; bases not matched to a gene: 10. The germline CDR1 and CDR2 sequences are SGHRS and YFSETQ. The CDR3 contains 20 residues. The CDR3 bases are TGCGCCAGCAGCTTGGTCCCCCCGGGACAGGGGGCTAGCTCCTACAATGAGCAGTTCTTC. It specifies CASSLVPPGQGASSYNEQFF.

The sample holds many counts of this clonotype. The chain couples TRBV12-3 or TRBV12-4 to TRBJ2-5; 8 bases are a match to TRBD1. The V segment lost 4 bases and the J segment 0 bases; nucleotides outside the gene matches: 7. The CDR3 contains 16 residues. CDR3 in DNA: TGTGCCAGCAGTTCCGGGACAGGAATATACCAAGAGACCCAGTACTTC. It yields the protein CASSSGTGIYQETQYF.

This clonotype appeared many times. This chain connects TRBV28 to TRBJ1-2; a weak D match, TRBD1 (5 bases). This CDR3 is 14 amino acids long. Trimming shortened V by 2 bases and J by 4 bases, and 11 bases separated the two germline ends. Germline lookup yields CDR1 MDHEN and CDR2 SYDVKM. CDR3 coding DNA: TGTGCCAGCAGTTTACCAGGGCGGGCCTATGGCTACACCTTC. It codes for CASSLPGRAYGYTF.

In its sample, this clonotype was seen a few times. The chain combines TRBV3-1 with TRBJ1-5, with a tentative D call TRBD1 (6 bases). Germline assignment: CDR1 LGHDT and CDR2 YNNKEL (reference sequence). The CDR3 consists of 13 residues. Trimming pared 2 bases from V and 7 bases from J, leaving 9 bases between. CDR3 protein: CASSQLRGQPQHF. As DNA, the CDR3 is TGTGCCAGCAGCCAACTCAGGGGCCAGCCCCAGCATTTT.

This clonotype was counted ten times or more. The genes are TRBV29-1 and TRBJ1-1; unclear D gene. This CDR3 is built from 12 residues. Germline V lookup: CDR1 SQVTM, CDR2 ANQGSEA. V gave up 1 base and J gave up 7 bases, with 10 bases separating them. The CDR3: CSVEVWTREAFF. The CDR3 DNA follows: TGCAGCGTTGAAGTTTGGACCCGTGAAGCTTTCTTT.